The entry below describes one TCR beta chain. The sample comes from a study of shared clonotypes between healthy human individuals. V shed 0 bases and J shed 2 bases, with 11 bases lying between them. The CDR3 contains 15 residues. Germline CDR1 reads LGHNA; CDR2 reads YSLEER. The repertoire was sequenced with immunoSEQ multiplex PCR; TCRdb's copy has only in-frame clones and lacks some. The repertoire holds under 2,500,000 clones, approximately 96% seen once, with 0.1% to 0.15% in the top ten. The clonotype was recovered from a man younger than 30 in good health. Input material: naive CD4+ T cells sorted from blood. Subset reported: CD45RA+ positively selected. The chain joins TRBV4-3 to TRBJ2-7; D unresolved. The CDR3 loop reads CASSQESNKAYEQYF. In DNA form, the CDR3 reads TGCGCCAGCAGCCAAGAGAGTAATAAGGCCTACGAGCAGTACTTC.